This is a list of T cell receptor beta chains from one sample in a study of preoperative IRX-2 immunotherapy in early breast cancer. TCRdb's table, derived via immunoSEQ multiplex PCR, lists solely in-frame clones and lacks some. The sample records about 23,000 clones, around 87% being singletons. Sample: tumor tissue, taken after IRX-2 immunotherapy. These receptors were collected from a human donor with breast cancer. Each CDR3 is given with its conserved first and last residue. The size field is filled for only some rows; it gives once, few, many or a size class.

v_call: TRBV29-1
j_call: TRBJ1-2
clone_size: NA
cdr3_aa: CSVQSPRLAGYTF

v_call: TRBV5-6
j_call: TRBJ2-5
clone_size: NA
cdr3_aa: CASSLIRGETQYF

v_call: TRBV28
j_call: TRBJ1-2
clone_size: NA
cdr3_aa: CASSPRTDVGYTF

v_call: TRBV5-1
j_call: TRBJ2-7
clone_size: NA
cdr3_aa: CASSRSGSQREQYF

v_call: TRBV7-9
j_call: TRBJ2-1
clone_size: NA
cdr3_aa: CASSWRQTDEQFF

v_call: TRBV5-1
j_call: TRBJ1-4
clone_size: NA
cdr3_aa: CASSPKGGGEKLFF

v_call: TRBV5-1
j_call: TRBJ2-3
clone_size: NA
cdr3_aa: CASRRQATSTDTQYF

v_call: TRBV30
j_call: TRBJ1-2
clone_size: NA
cdr3_aa: CAWGPRDSGYTF

v_call: TRBV28
j_call: TRBJ2-5
clone_size: NA
cdr3_aa: CASSLGLYQETQYF

v_call: TRBV19
j_call: TRBJ2-7
clone_size: NA
cdr3_aa: CASSSGTTFKQYF

v_call: TRBV19
j_call: TRBJ2-7
clone_size: NA
cdr3_aa: CASSRTSGRGGGYEQYF

v_call: TRBV6-1
j_call: TRBJ2-5
clone_size: NA
cdr3_aa: CASEWTTAQETQYF

v_call: TRBV5-1
j_call: TRBJ2-7
clone_size: NA
cdr3_aa: CASSLGWTGGYEQYF

v_call: TRBV7-6
j_call: TRBJ1-5
clone_size: NA
cdr3_aa: CASSLGTGAQPQHF

v_call: TRBV5-1
j_call: TRBJ2-7
clone_size: NA
cdr3_aa: CASSLRDRGSYEQYF

v_call: TRBV6-5
j_call: TRBJ1-1
clone_size: once
cdr3_aa: CASTRQGNTEAFF

v_call: TRBV18
j_call: TRBJ2-5
clone_size: NA
cdr3_aa: CASSPHTEAGETQYF

v_call: TRBV19
j_call: TRBJ2-3
clone_size: NA
cdr3_aa: CASSSQGSTDTQYF

v_call: TRBV19
j_call: TRBJ1-1
clone_size: NA
cdr3_aa: CASSEGRLNTEAFF

v_call: TRBV18
j_call: TRBJ1-2
clone_size: once
cdr3_aa: CASSPVGGNYGYTF

v_call: TRBV7-8
j_call: TRBJ1-5
clone_size: NA
cdr3_aa: CASSQGVWGNQPQHF

v_call: TRBV28
j_call: TRBJ1-4
clone_size: NA
cdr3_aa: CASSLGGSGEKLFF

v_call: TRBV5-5
j_call: TRBJ2-5
clone_size: once
cdr3_aa: CASTLHPGETQYF

v_call: TRBV7-9
j_call: TRBJ1-1
clone_size: NA
cdr3_aa: CASSLRQGGTEAFF

v_call: TRBV30
j_call: TRBJ2-3
clone_size: NA
cdr3_aa: CAWSATGSVGDTQYF

v_call: TRBV10-1
j_call: TRBJ1-1
clone_size: NA
cdr3_aa: CASSHQGTEAFF

v_call: TRBV6-5
j_call: TRBJ1-5
clone_size: NA
cdr3_aa: CASSYFRGPNQPQHF

v_call: TRBV7-2
j_call: TRBJ1-5
clone_size: NA
cdr3_aa: CASSLGGAGSNQPQHF

v_call: TRBV6-5
j_call: TRBJ1-6
clone_size: NA
cdr3_aa: CASSTTGQGSPLHF

v_call: TRBV18
j_call: TRBJ2-2
clone_size: NA
cdr3_aa: CASSRVGNTGELFF

v_call: TRBV30
j_call: TRBJ1-1
clone_size: NA
cdr3_aa: CAWAVGGDTEAFF

v_call: TRBV14
j_call: TRBJ2-2
clone_size: NA
cdr3_aa: CASSQGSGGTGELFF

v_call: TRBV28
j_call: TRBJ1-4
clone_size: NA
cdr3_aa: CASRRDMVEKLFF

v_call: TRBV7-2
j_call: TRBJ1-2
clone_size: NA
cdr3_aa: CASTLTLDPYGYGYTF

v_call: TRBV9
j_call: TRBJ2-3
clone_size: NA
cdr3_aa: CASSATGGFITDTQYF

v_call: TRBV28
j_call: TRBJ2-3
clone_size: NA
cdr3_aa: CASSWVGGRDTDTQYF

v_call: TRBV5-1
j_call: TRBJ1-1
clone_size: once
cdr3_aa: CASSLTGATEAFF

v_call: TRBV7-6
j_call: TRBJ2-1
clone_size: NA
cdr3_aa: CASSLATGILDEQFF

v_call: TRBV2
j_call: TRBJ2-7
clone_size: NA
cdr3_aa: CASRGDPYEQYF

v_call: TRBV2
j_call: TRBJ2-3
clone_size: NA
cdr3_aa: CASSELGQGTDTQYF

v_call: TRBV9
j_call: TRBJ2-7
clone_size: NA
cdr3_aa: CASSGSGRASEQYF

v_call: TRBV7-2
j_call: TRBJ2-5
clone_size: NA
cdr3_aa: CASSPGTNQETQYF

v_call: TRBV7-2
j_call: TRBJ2-2
clone_size: few
cdr3_aa: CASSLRTNTGELFF

v_call: TRBV9
j_call: TRBJ1-6
clone_size: NA
cdr3_aa: CASSVGQDGLSPLHF

v_call: TRBV11-2
j_call: TRBJ1-1
clone_size: NA
cdr3_aa: CASSLMPGESTEAFF

v_call: TRBV6-6
j_call: TRBJ1-3
clone_size: NA
cdr3_aa: CASSYPGTNSGNTIYF

v_call: TRBV5-4
j_call: TRBJ2-2
clone_size: NA
cdr3_aa: CASTSGGSTNTGELFF

v_call: TRBV19
j_call: TRBJ2-1
clone_size: NA
cdr3_aa: CASSIILANEQFF

v_call: TRBV5-8
j_call: TRBJ1-5
clone_size: NA
cdr3_aa: CASSLGDRVGNQPQHF

v_call: TRBV10-3
j_call: TRBJ1-5
clone_size: NA
cdr3_aa: CAISEQGISNQPQHF

v_call: TRBV10-1
j_call: TRBJ2-6
clone_size: NA
cdr3_aa: CASSVGGRAGANVLTF

v_call: TRBV10-1
j_call: TRBJ2-7
clone_size: NA
cdr3_aa: CASSRQGSYEQYF

v_call: TRBV27
j_call: TRBJ1-1
clone_size: few
cdr3_aa: CASSSGAAEAFF

v_call: TRBV6-1
j_call: TRBJ2-5
clone_size: once
cdr3_aa: CASSVLPETQYF

v_call: TRBV7-2
j_call: TRBJ1-1
clone_size: NA
cdr3_aa: CASSFRGRNTEAFF

v_call: TRBV28
j_call: TRBJ1-1
clone_size: NA
cdr3_aa: CASNLLNGGTEAFF